The rows below give T cell receptor beta chains drawn from one sample of a study of T cell responses to AZD1222 COVID-19 vaccine. The assay was immunoSEQ multiplex PCR, and TCRdb's table has in-frame clones only and misses some. Among 120,000 or so clones listed, 86% were seen once. Sequencing used peripheral blood, obtained 28 days after the second AZD1222 dose. The receptors come from an adult who received the AZD1222 COVID-19 vaccine. CDR3s include the opening cysteine and the closing phenylalanine or tryptophan. A D gene is named only where the DNA matches it firmly. Clone size is shown for a subset of rows, as once, few, many or a class of expanded clone.

abundance: few
d_gene: NA
v_gene: TRBV11-3
j_gene: TRBJ1-1
CDR3nt: TGTGCCAGCAGCCCGGGGCTGAGGAACACTGAAGCTTTCTTT
CDR3aa: CASSPGLRNTEAFF

abundance: once
d_gene: TRBD2
v_gene: TRBV7-2
j_gene: TRBJ2-2
CDR3nt: TGTGCCAGCAGCTTAGCTACGGGGGGCACCGGGGAGCTGTTTTTT
CDR3aa: CASSLATGGTGELFF

abundance: medium-sized
d_gene: NA
v_gene: TRBV7-8
j_gene: TRBJ1-3
CDR3nt: TGTGCCAGCAGCTTAGCGACAGCAGGCTCTGGAAACACCATATATTTT
CDR3aa: CASSLATAGSGNTIYF

abundance: NA
d_gene: TRBD1
v_gene: TRBV24-1
j_gene: TRBJ1-1
CDR3nt: TGTGCCACCAGTGGAGGGACAGGGGAAGCTGAAGCTTTCTTT
CDR3aa: CATSGGTGEAEAFF

abundance: NA
d_gene: NA
v_gene: TRBV4-3
j_gene: TRBJ2-3
CDR3nt: TGCGCCAGCAGCCAAGAAATAGGAGCAGATACGCAGTATTTT
CDR3aa: CASSQEIGADTQYF

abundance: NA
d_gene: NA
v_gene: TRBV10-3
j_gene: TRBJ2-3
CDR3nt: TGTGCCGTAAGCGGGTCCGCAGATACGCAGTATTTT
CDR3aa: CAVSGSADTQYF

abundance: NA
d_gene: NA
v_gene: TRBV7-3
j_gene: TRBJ1-1
CDR3nt: TGTGCCAGCAGCTTAACCCTGGGGGCGAGCACTGAAGCTTTCTTT
CDR3aa: CASSLTLGASTEAFF

abundance: NA
d_gene: TRBD2
v_gene: TRBV7-3
j_gene: TRBJ2-7
CDR3nt: TGTGCCAGCAGCTTAACTAGCGGGATGGCCTACGAGCAGTACTTC
CDR3aa: CASSLTSGMAYEQYF

abundance: NA
d_gene: NA
v_gene: TRBV5-1
j_gene: TRBJ2-3
CDR3nt: TGCGCCAGCAGCTTGCGGGACTCAAGCACAGATACGCAGTATTTT
CDR3aa: CASSLRDSSTDTQYF

abundance: NA
d_gene: TRBD1
v_gene: TRBV5-4
j_gene: TRBJ2-7
CDR3nt: TGTGCCAGCAGCCGGGACAGAAAAGACTACGAGCAGTACTTC
CDR3aa: CASSRDRKDYEQYF

abundance: NA
d_gene: NA
v_gene: TRBV29-1
j_gene: TRBJ1-1
CDR3nt: TGCAGCGTTGAAAGGGGACGCGGGACTGAAGCTTTCTTT
CDR3aa: CSVERGRGTEAFF

abundance: NA
d_gene: NA
v_gene: TRBV6-2/TRBV6-3
j_gene: TRBJ2-3
CDR3nt: TGTGCCAGCAGTGTACTTGTACGGGACATCACAGATACGCAGTATTTT
CDR3aa: CASSVLVRDITDTQYF

abundance: NA
d_gene: TRBD1
v_gene: TRBV3-1/TRBV3-2
j_gene: TRBJ1-2
CDR3nt: TGTGCCAGCAGCCAAGGGACAGGGGGCGGCTATGGCTACACCTTC
CDR3aa: CASSQGTGGGYGYTF

abundance: few
d_gene: TRBD1
v_gene: TRBV28
j_gene: TRBJ1-1
CDR3nt: TGTGCCAGCAGTTTTACAGGGGGCACTGAAGCTTTCTTT
CDR3aa: CASSFTGGTEAFF

abundance: once
d_gene: TRBD2
v_gene: TRBV5-1
j_gene: TRBJ2-1
CDR3nt: TGCGCCAGCAGCTCGGGACTAGCGCTAACCGTGACCTACAATGAGCAGTTCTTC
CDR3aa: CASSSGLALTVTYNEQFF

abundance: NA
d_gene: TRBD1
v_gene: TRBV27
j_gene: TRBJ1-2
CDR3nt: TGTGCCAGCAGTTTGGTTACAGGGGCTGGCTATGGCTACACCTTC
CDR3aa: CASSLVTGAGYGYTF

abundance: NA
d_gene: TRBD1
v_gene: TRBV5-5
j_gene: TRBJ1-4
CDR3nt: TGTGCCAGCAGCTTGGGCGGGACAGGGACTAATGAAAAACTGTTTTTT
CDR3aa: CASSLGGTGTNEKLFF

abundance: once
d_gene: TRBD1
v_gene: TRBV7-9
j_gene: TRBJ2-7
CDR3nt: TGTGCCAGCAGCCCAGGGACAGGAAACGACTACTACGAGCAGTACTTC
CDR3aa: CASSPGTGNDYYEQYF

abundance: NA
d_gene: NA
v_gene: TRBV6-5
j_gene: TRBJ1-6
CDR3nt: TGTGCCACAAGAGCAGCGTATGATAATTCACCCCTCCACTTT
CDR3aa: CATRAAYDNSPLHF

abundance: few
d_gene: TRBD1
v_gene: TRBV7-2
j_gene: TRBJ2-7
CDR3nt: TGTGCCAGCAGCATAAGACAGGGGGGATACGGCGAGCAGTACTTC
CDR3aa: CASSIRQGGYGEQYF

abundance: NA
d_gene: TRBD1
v_gene: TRBV7-9
j_gene: TRBJ1-1
CDR3nt: TGTGCCAGCAGCTTTAGGGACAGGGGCGGCACTGAAGCTTTCTTT
CDR3aa: CASSFRDRGGTEAFF

abundance: NA
d_gene: NA
v_gene: TRBV4-1
j_gene: TRBJ1-5
CDR3nt: TGCGCCAGCAGCCAAGCGATTCCGACGGGGAATCAGCCCCAGCATTTT
CDR3aa: CASSQAIPTGNQPQHF

abundance: NA
d_gene: NA
v_gene: TRBV10-3
j_gene: TRBJ1-1
CDR3nt: TGTGCCATCAGTGTTGTCGGGACACCCGAAAACACTGAAGCTTTCTTT
CDR3aa: CAISVVGTPENTEAFF

abundance: NA
d_gene: NA
v_gene: TRBV2
j_gene: TRBJ2-3
CDR3nt: TGTGCCAGCAGTCTCCGACTCAACGCAGATACGCAGTATTTT
CDR3aa: CASSLRLNADTQYF

abundance: NA
d_gene: TRBD1
v_gene: TRBV6-5
j_gene: TRBJ2-7
CDR3nt: TGTGCCAGCAGTTACGACAGGGACCACGAGCAGTACTTC
CDR3aa: CASSYDRDHEQYF

abundance: NA
d_gene: TRBD1
v_gene: TRBV24-1
j_gene: TRBJ2-7
CDR3nt: TGTGCCACCAGTGATGGCGGACAGGGGAGGGACGAGCAGTACTTC
CDR3aa: CATSDGGQGRDEQYF